Listed below are T cell receptor beta chains from one sample, sequenced in a study of Ad26.COV2.S vaccination and SARS-CoV-2 variants. The data were produced by immunoSEQ multiplex PCR, yet TCRdb's version contains in-frame clones alone and is incomplete. The sample consists of more than 300,000 clones, 88% of them appearing once. The specimen comprised peripheral blood, sampled in a trial of Ad26.COV2.S vaccine versus placebo. The receptor set was obtained from a person between 18 and 65 years old who received the Ad26.COV2.S COVID-19 vaccine or a placebo. Each CDR3 is given with its conserved first and last residue. A D gene is named only where the DNA matches it firmly. Some rows mark clone size as missing; the rest say once, few, many or name a class of expanded clone.

abundance: few
d_gene: .
v_gene: TRBV29-1
j_gene: TRBJ1-5
CDR3nt: TGCAGCGTAGATTCCGGGACATCGGATCAGCCCCAGCATTTT
CDR3aa: CSVDSGTSDQPQHF

abundance: .
d_gene: .
v_gene: TRBV7-2
j_gene: TRBJ2-7
CDR3nt: TGTGCCAGCAGCTTACTCCCCAGGGGTCCCTACGAGCAGTACTTC
CDR3aa: CASSLLPRGPYEQYF

abundance: .
d_gene: .
v_gene: TRBV19
j_gene: TRBJ2-3
CDR3nt: TGTGCCAGTAGGCCTGCTAGTGGAGATACGCAGTATTTT
CDR3aa: CASRPASGDTQYF

abundance: .
d_gene: .
v_gene: TRBV24-1
j_gene: TRBJ2-1
CDR3nt: TGTGCCACCAGTGATTTCGGTTCAGGGAATGAGCAGTTCTTC
CDR3aa: CATSDFGSGNEQFF

abundance: once
d_gene: .
v_gene: TRBV28
j_gene: TRBJ2-6
CDR3nt: TGTGCCAGCAGTTTCCCCAGACAGATTTCCTCTGGGGCCAACGTCCTGACTTTC
CDR3aa: CASSFPRQISSGANVLTF

abundance: .
d_gene: .
v_gene: TRBV7-9
j_gene: TRBJ1-1
CDR3nt: TGTGCCAGCAGCCTCCAGACAAGGAACACTGAAGCTTTCTTT
CDR3aa: CASSLQTRNTEAFF

abundance: once
d_gene: .
v_gene: TRBV7-3
j_gene: TRBJ2-3
CDR3nt: TGTGCCAGCAGTCCGGGACCGTCTAGCACAGATACGCAGTATTTT
CDR3aa: CASSPGPSSTDTQYF

abundance: .
d_gene: .
v_gene: TRBV27
j_gene: TRBJ2-6
CDR3nt: TGTGCCAGCAGTTTTTTAGGAGCTAGTATCTCTGGGGCCAACGTCCTGACTTTC
CDR3aa: CASSFLGASISGANVLTF

abundance: .
d_gene: .
v_gene: TRBV18
j_gene: TRBJ1-4
CDR3nt: TGTGCCAGCTCTAGAACCGACAGCCTGTTAGCCTCTAATGAAAAACTGTTTTTT
CDR3aa: CASSRTDSLLASNEKLFF

abundance: .
d_gene: TRBD1
v_gene: TRBV7-3
j_gene: TRBJ2-3
CDR3nt: TGTGCCAGCAGGTCGGACAGGGGCGCAGATACGCAGTATTTT
CDR3aa: CASRSDRGADTQYF

abundance: .
d_gene: .
v_gene: TRBV9
j_gene: TRBJ1-3
CDR3nt: TGTGCCAGCAGCGTAGACGTAGACAGCCAGATCTCTGGAAACACCATATATTTT
CDR3aa: CASSVDVDSQISGNTIYF

abundance: .
d_gene: .
v_gene: TRBV5-5
j_gene: TRBJ2-7
CDR3nt: TGTGCCAGCAGCCGTAATAACCCTACAGGGCTCTTCTCCTACGAGCAGTACTTC
CDR3aa: CASSRNNPTGLFSYEQYF

abundance: .
d_gene: .
v_gene: TRBV9
j_gene: TRBJ1-1
CDR3nt: TGTGCCAGCAGCGCCCACAGGGCGACTGAAGCTTTCTTT
CDR3aa: CASSAHRATEAFF

abundance: once
d_gene: .
v_gene: TRBV20-1
j_gene: TRBJ2-6
CDR3nt: TGCAGTGCTAGTGTGGCTGGGGCCAACGTCCTGACTTTC
CDR3aa: CSASVAGANVLTF

abundance: .
d_gene: .
v_gene: TRBV7-3
j_gene: TRBJ1-5
CDR3nt: TGTGCCAGCAGCCCACTCCGAGACGGTCCCAATCAGCCCCAGCATTTT
CDR3aa: CASSPLRDGPNQPQHF

abundance: .
d_gene: .
v_gene: TRBV4-2
j_gene: TRBJ1-2
CDR3nt: TGTGCCAGCAGCCAAGACCAGACAGTAGTTTTCGGTGGCTACACCTTC
CDR3aa: CASSQDQTVVFGGYTF

abundance: .
d_gene: .
v_gene: TRBV19
j_gene: TRBJ2-5
CDR3nt: TGTGCCAGTAGTGTTGGGAGCTTAGAGACCCAGTACTTC
CDR3aa: CASSVGSLETQYF

abundance: .
d_gene: .
v_gene: TRBV3-1/TRBV3-2
j_gene: TRBJ1-3
CDR3nt: TGTGCCAGCAGCCAATCGCAACAGGCCGGAAACACCATATATTTT
CDR3aa: CASSQSQQAGNTIYF

abundance: once
d_gene: .
v_gene: TRBV7-2
j_gene: TRBJ1-3
CDR3nt: TGTGCCAGCAGCCCCTTTGAGTCTGGAAACACCATATATTTT
CDR3aa: CASSPFESGNTIYF

abundance: .
d_gene: .
v_gene: TRBV12-5
j_gene: TRBJ1-1
CDR3nt: TGTGCTAGTGGTTTGCCGGCAATGAACACTGAAGCTTTCTTT
CDR3aa: CASGLPAMNTEAFF

abundance: .
d_gene: .
v_gene: TRBV7-3
j_gene: TRBJ2-6
CDR3nt: TGTGCCAGCAGTGGGGGCTCTGGGGCCAACGTCCTGACTTTC
CDR3aa: CASSGGSGANVLTF

abundance: once
d_gene: .
v_gene: TRBV6-2/TRBV6-3
j_gene: TRBJ2-3
CDR3nt: TGTGCCAGCAGCCCCCTTTATACGCAGTATTTT
CDR3aa: CASSPLYTQYF

abundance: .
d_gene: TRBD2
v_gene: TRBV2
j_gene: TRBJ2-1
CDR3nt: TGTGCCAGCAGTGAAGTTACCGCTAGAGCGGGGGAGCAGTTCTTC
CDR3aa: CASSEVTARAGEQFF

abundance: .
d_gene: .
v_gene: TRBV5-6
j_gene: TRBJ2-7
CDR3nt: TGTGCCAGCAGCTTGGTGCCGACTTCTTACGAGCAGTACTTC
CDR3aa: CASSLVPTSYEQYF

abundance: .
d_gene: .
v_gene: TRBV29-1
j_gene: TRBJ1-5
CDR3nt: TGCAGCGCAACAGAGCATAGCAATCAGCCCCAGCATTTT
CDR3aa: CSATEHSNQPQHF

abundance: .
d_gene: .
v_gene: TRBV5-4
j_gene: TRBJ2-3
CDR3nt: TGTGCCAGCATCCCGGTCGGGGGGCAGGGCGCAGATACGCAGTATTTT
CDR3aa: CASIPVGGQGADTQYF

abundance: .
d_gene: .
v_gene: TRBV6-4
j_gene: TRBJ2-3
CDR3nt: TGTGCCAGCAGCCTCACAGATACGCAGTATTTT
CDR3aa: CASSLTDTQYF

abundance: once
d_gene: TRBD2
v_gene: TRBV19
j_gene: TRBJ2-7
CDR3nt: TGTGCCAGTAGTATATCCTCCTTAACCGGGGGGTACTACGAGCAGTACTTC
CDR3aa: CASSISSLTGGYYEQYF

abundance: .
d_gene: .
v_gene: TRBV4-1
j_gene: TRBJ2-2
CDR3nt: TGCGCCAGCAGCCAAGATAGGGGGGGCAGGGCTACGAACACCGGGGAGCTGTTTTTT
CDR3aa: CASSQDRGGRATNTGELFF